The present T cell receptor (beta chain) was sequenced within a study of T cell repertoires in cytomegalovirus infection (dated by TCRdb to the late 2010s). For context, the study as a whole: The peptide stimulations were aimed at well-studied HLA-B-restricted epitopes as well as recently identified HLA-C-restricted CMV epitopes, whose presentation resists viral immunomodulation. Because public TCR beta signatures pointed to carriage of CMV infection together with the matching HLA type, the HLA type of each donor mattered for the analysis. Points the paper makes about the study in general: In both this cohort and an independent cohort of 300 to 450 donors, the cumulative frequency of public TCR beta family members distinguished carriers of CMV infection plus the relevant HLA type. The ex vivo response was dominated by HLA-C-restricted CMV-specific TCR beta clonotypes, and the single most frequent clonotype in two of eight donors was supplied by these HLA-C-restricted clonotypes.

Sequencing relied on an Illumina HiSeq 1500. TCRdb took the public reads, trimmed them with fastp at Q25, ran MiXCR for clone calling and kept in-frame beta chains. Identical CDR3 proteins give one entry, which carries the most common genes and DNA. The sample has some 900,000 distinct CDR3 sequences on record, approximately 32% of them singletons. The top ten hold over 10% of the sample. Via the germline V gene, CDR1 is SGHRS and CDR2 YFSETQ. Trimming at the junction amounts to 7 bases on V and 5 bases on J, and the germline ends lie 15 bases apart. From the cysteine through the phenylalanine, the CDR3 covers 13 amino acids. Only the CDR3 part of the read is kept: 39 bases, read in frame from the first base. In the paper's terms, the treatment or condition label means: in vitro stimulation with specific CMV peptide epitopes to enrich CMV-specific T cells. This clonotype was recorded a few times. Its antigen remains unidentified. Qualities for individual bases were not recorded, and no much larger clone is one base off.

The chain is made from TRBV5-1 and TRBJ1-1; the D gene is perhaps TRBD1, from 6 matching bases. This sequence originates from a human donor in good health (CMV status not recorded). Some clones in this sample may be carry-over from other donors' samples. The sample consisted of cultured CD8+ T cells from PBMCs, taken from culture after CMV antigen stimulation. CDR3 loop: CASVWGGGTEAFF. The DNA is as follows: TGCGCCAGCGTTTGGGGGGGCGGAACTGAAGCTTTCTTT.